This T cell receptor (beta chain) stems from a study of blood T cell repertoires in COVID-19. Study as a whole: T cells, B-cell-depleted T cells, or PBMCs provided the cDNA or gDNA that served as material.

CDR1 SGHTA and CDR2 FQGNSA come from the germline V gene. Between the trimmed V and J ends, which lost 5 bases and 7 bases, there was a span of 20 bases. This CDR3 contains 16 residues. Method: immunoSEQ multiplex PCR; TCRdb's copy keeps in-frame clones and lacks some. The data contain roughly 300,000 clones, less than 90% of them singletons. Input material: PBMCs or T cells enriched from blood (not recorded which). The chain uses TRBV7-2 and TRBJ1-4, with a tentative D call TRBD1 (6 bases). This clonotype was obtained from a woman in her thirties who had recovered from COVID-19. Here the CDR3 DNA reads TGTGCCAGCAGCGCATCGGGGGGGGCGGTGGTTGAAAAACTGTTTTTT. Residues: CASSASGGAVVEKLFF.